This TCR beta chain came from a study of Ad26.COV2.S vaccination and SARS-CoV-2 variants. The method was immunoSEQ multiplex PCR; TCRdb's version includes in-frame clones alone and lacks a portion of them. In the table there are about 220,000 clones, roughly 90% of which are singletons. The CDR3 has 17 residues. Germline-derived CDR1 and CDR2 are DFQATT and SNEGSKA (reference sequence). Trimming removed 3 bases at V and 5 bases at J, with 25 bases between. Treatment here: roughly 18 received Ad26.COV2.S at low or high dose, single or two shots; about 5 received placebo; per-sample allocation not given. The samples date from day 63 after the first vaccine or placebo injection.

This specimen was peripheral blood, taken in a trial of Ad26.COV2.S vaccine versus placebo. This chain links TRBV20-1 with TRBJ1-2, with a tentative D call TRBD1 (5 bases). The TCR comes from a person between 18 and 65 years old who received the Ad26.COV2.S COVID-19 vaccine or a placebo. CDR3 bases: TGCAGTGCTAGTCTAATGGGGGATGAGGATTGGGATTATGGCTACACCTTC. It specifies CSASLMGDEDWDYGYTF.